This T cell receptor (beta chain) was documented in a study of CXCR3-negative and CXCR3-positive naive CD8 T cells. Comments on this clonotype: The antigen is undetermined.

UMI-labeled 5' RACE TRB cDNA libraries were prepared from the cells. From the 5' RACE reads, TCRdb lists one entry per CDR3 protein and no DNA. This sample's table has some 110,000 distinct CDR3 sequences. General observations from the study: Relative to CXCR3-negative naive cells, CXCR3-positive naive cells had more hydrophobic TRB CDR3s.

The origin of this receptor is a human donor in good health. Some clones in this sample may be carry-over from other donors' samples. Sequences were obtained from naive CXCR3+ CD8+ T cells from blood. Subset denoted: CD45RO-CCR7+CD27+CD95- naive CD8+ T cells expressing CXCR3 (TNR3+).

CDR3 amino acids: CSANTGSDEQYF. This rearrangement joins TRBV20-1 to TRBJ2-7; TCRdb proposes TRBD1, but this gene call is untestable without DNA. Germline V gene lookup returns CDR1 DFQATT and CDR2 SNEGSKA (reference sequence). CDR3 length equals 12 residues.